This T cell receptor beta chain is from a study of Graves' ophthalmopathy and Graves' hyperthyroidism. RNA served as the template for amplifying TCR beta CDR3 regions. HTBI primers primed a first-round RT-PCR, and a second-round multiplex PCR followed. One entry per CDR3 protein, called by TCRdb with MiXCR from the multiplex PCR reads. The data show fewer than 400,000 distinct CDR3 sequences, 15% to 20% seen once. This clonotype was seen repeatedly, ten times or more. The CDR3 extends over 13 amino acids. Germline loops: CDR1 MNHEY, CDR2 SMNVEV (reference sequence). V gave up 2 bases and J gave up 9 bases, with 11 bases separating them. CAS ≥3, NOSPECS ≥4, moderate-to-severe activity and duration under 3 months marked donors with ophthalmopathy. The PBMCs had their origin in approximately 10 ml of fresh peripheral blood.

Sequenced input: peripheral blood. The sequence derives from a woman between 18 and 30 years old with Graves' ophthalmopathy. This chain links TRBV27 with TRBJ1-5; D is unresolved. In DNA form, the CDR3 reads TGTGCCAGCAGTTTAGCCTATGGGTTGCCCCAGCATTTT. This codes for CASSLAYGLPQHF.